The rows below give T cell receptor beta chains drawn from one sample of a study of breast tumors, draining lymph nodes, adjacent tissues. MiXCR, run by TCRdb on the multiplex PCR reads, gives a single entry per CDR3 protein. The sample consists of about 130,000 distinct CDR3 sequences, 20% to 25% of them appearing once. Specimen: axillary lymph node tissue. These receptor sequences come from a female donor with breast cancer. Some clones in this sample may be carry-over from other donors' samples. The CDR3 runs from the conserved cysteine through the conserved F or W. Fields, in order: clone size, J gene, V gene, D gene, CDR3 protein, CDR3 DNA. D genes are given only for firm matches. A clone size is listed for some rows: how often the clone was seen (once, few, many), or a class if it is expanded.

size: -
J: TRBJ1-4
V: TRBV6-1
D: -
CDR3: CASSWGPGNEKLFF
DNA: TGTGCCAGCTCGTGGGGCCCGGGTAATGAAAAACTGTTTTTT

size: many
J: TRBJ2-3
V: TRBV5-5
D: -
CDR3: CASSLAPDTQYF
DNA: TGTGCCAGCAGCTTGGCCCCAGATACGCAGTATTTT

size: -
J: TRBJ2-5
V: TRBV27
D: -
CDR3: CASSFLVGSGKETQYF
DNA: TGTGCCAGCAGTTTCCTAGTGGGAAGCGGAAAAGAGACCCAGTACTTC

size: many
J: TRBJ2-7
V: TRBV19
D: -
CDR3: CASSMTLQGGEQYF
DNA: TGTGCCAGTAGTATGACATTACAGGGTGGCGAGCAGTACTTC

size: many
J: TRBJ2-5
V: TRBV12-3/TRBV12-4
D: TRBD2
CDR3: CASSLVASGSGETQYF
DNA: TGTGCCAGCAGTTTAGTCGCTAGCGGGAGCGGAGAGACCCAGTACTTC

size: many
J: TRBJ2-3
V: TRBV20-1
D: -
CDR3: CSARPSPVDTSTDTQYF
DNA: TGCAGTGCTAGGCCATCCCCGGTTGATACTAGCACAGATACGCAGTATTTT

size: many
J: TRBJ2-5
V: TRBV12-3/TRBV12-4
D: -
CDR3: CASTWRRATQETQYF
DNA: TGTGCCAGCACCTGGCGAAGGGCAACCCAAGAGACCCAGTACTTC

size: many
J: TRBJ2-2
V: TRBV7-9
D: -
CDR3: CASSLTPDSGELFF
DNA: TGTGCCAGCAGTTTAACTCCGGATTCCGGGGAGCTGTTTTTT

size: many
J: TRBJ2-3
V: TRBV6-2/TRBV6-3
D: -
CDR3: CASRAIATDTQYF
DNA: TGTGCCAGCAGGGCAATTGCCACAGATACGCAGTATTTT

size: many
J: TRBJ2-1
V: TRBV5-1
D: -
CDR3: CASSLDVARSYNEQFF
DNA: TGCGCCAGCAGCTTGGATGTAGCGAGGTCCTACAATGAGCAGTTCTTC